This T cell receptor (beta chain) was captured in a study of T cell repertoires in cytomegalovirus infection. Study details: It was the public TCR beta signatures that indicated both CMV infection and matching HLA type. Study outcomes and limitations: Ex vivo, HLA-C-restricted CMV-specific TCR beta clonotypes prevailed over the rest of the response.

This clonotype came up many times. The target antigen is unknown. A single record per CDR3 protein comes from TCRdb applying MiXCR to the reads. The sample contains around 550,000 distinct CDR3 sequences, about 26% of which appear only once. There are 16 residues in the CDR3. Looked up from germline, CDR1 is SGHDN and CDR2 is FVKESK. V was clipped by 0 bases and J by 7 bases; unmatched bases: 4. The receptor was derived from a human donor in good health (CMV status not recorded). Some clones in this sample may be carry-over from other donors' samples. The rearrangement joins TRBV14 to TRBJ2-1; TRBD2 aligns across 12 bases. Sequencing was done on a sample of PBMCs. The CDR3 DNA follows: TGTGCCAGCAGCCAAGATCTGGGACTAGCGGGTAATGAGCAGTTCTTC. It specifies CASSQDLGLAGNEQFF.